The rows below give T cell receptor beta chains drawn from one sample of a study of graft-versus-host responses after intestinal transplantation. The method was immunoSEQ multiplex PCR; TCRdb's version includes in-frame clones alone and lacks a portion of them. In the table there are tens of thousands of clones, around nine tenths of which are singletons. Sequences were derived from PBMCs, sampled 118 to 130 days after intestinal transplantation. Receptor source: a human patient who received an intestinal transplant, so some T cells may come from the graft donor. Each CDR3 is given with its conserved first and last residue. The order of the fields is J gene, CDR3 length, D gene, clone size, V gene, CDR3 protein, CDR3 DNA. A D gene is named only where the DNA matches it firmly. Not all rows give a size; the values are once, few, many and, for expanded clones, a class.

j_call: TRBJ1-2
cdr3_length: 16
d_call: TRBD1
clone_size: .
v_call: TRBV6-5
cdr3_aa: CASSYLRTGGSYGYTF
cdr3_nt: TGTGCCAGCAGTTACTTGCGGACAGGGGGTTCGTATGGCTACACCTTC

j_call: TRBJ1-2
cdr3_length: 15
d_call: .
clone_size: .
v_call: TRBV5-6
cdr3_aa: CASSLATADYYGYTF
cdr3_nt: TGTGCCAGCAGCTTGGCCACGGCAGACTACTATGGCTACACCTTC

j_call: TRBJ2-5
cdr3_length: 15
d_call: .
clone_size: .
v_call: TRBV28
cdr3_aa: CAIHNPRRRQETQYF
cdr3_nt: TGTGCCATCCACAATCCCCGGCGGCGCCAAGAGACCCAGTACTTC

j_call: TRBJ2-2
cdr3_length: 17
d_call: TRBD2
clone_size: .
v_call: TRBV28
cdr3_aa: CASSRAGAGRNTGELFF
cdr3_nt: TGTGCCAGCAGCCGAGCGGGAGCGGGAAGAAACACCGGGGAGCTGTTTTTT

j_call: TRBJ2-3
cdr3_length: 15
d_call: TRBD1
clone_size: .
v_call: TRBV28
cdr3_aa: CASSLIGQGPDTQYF
cdr3_nt: TGTGCCAGCAGCCTAATAGGACAGGGGCCAGATACGCAGTATTTT

j_call: TRBJ2-7
cdr3_length: 14
d_call: TRBD1
clone_size: .
v_call: TRBV2
cdr3_aa: CASETGQSSYEQYF
cdr3_nt: TGTGCCAGCGAAACGGGACAGAGCTCCTACGAGCAGTACTTC

j_call: TRBJ2-7
cdr3_length: 15
d_call: .
clone_size: .
v_call: TRBV7-8
cdr3_aa: CASSLAIGYTYEQYF
cdr3_nt: TGTGCCAGCAGCTTAGCGATCGGCTATACCTACGAGCAGTACTTC

j_call: TRBJ1-3
cdr3_length: 16
d_call: TRBD1
clone_size: .
v_call: TRBV7-9
cdr3_aa: CASSPREQGPGNTIYF
cdr3_nt: TGTGCCAGCAGCCCTCGGGAACAGGGGCCTGGAAACACCATATATTTT

j_call: TRBJ2-7
cdr3_length: 12
d_call: .
clone_size: .
v_call: TRBV2
cdr3_aa: CASSEAGLEQYF
cdr3_nt: TGTGCCAGCAGTGAAGCAGGGCTCGAGCAGTACTTC

j_call: TRBJ2-5
cdr3_length: 14
d_call: .
clone_size: .
v_call: TRBV21-1
cdr3_aa: CASSKGSLTETQYF
cdr3_nt: TGTGCCAGCAGCAAAGGTTCACTCACTGAGACCCAGTACTTC

j_call: TRBJ2-3
cdr3_length: 13
d_call: .
clone_size: once
v_call: TRBV5-1
cdr3_aa: CASSLGRTDTQYF
cdr3_nt: TGCGCCAGCAGCTTGGGACGCACAGATACGCAGTATTTT

j_call: TRBJ2-2
cdr3_length: 17
d_call: TRBD2
clone_size: .
v_call: TRBV4-1
cdr3_aa: CASSQEGLAGLTGELFF
cdr3_nt: TGCGCCAGCAGCCAGGAGGGACTAGCGGGGCTCACCGGGGAGCTGTTTTTT

j_call: TRBJ2-7
cdr3_length: 13
d_call: .
clone_size: .
v_call: TRBV6-1
cdr3_aa: CASQTTVIYEQYF
cdr3_nt: TGTGCCAGCCAAACAACAGTCATCTACGAGCAGTACTTC

j_call: TRBJ2-1
cdr3_length: 19
d_call: TRBD2
clone_size: .
v_call: TRBV5-1
cdr3_aa: CASSLFDVAGGPSYNEQFF
cdr3_nt: TGCGCCAGCAGCTTGTTTGATGTAGCGGGAGGGCCCTCATACAATGAGCAGTTCTTC

j_call: TRBJ1-1
cdr3_length: 14
d_call: .
clone_size: .
v_call: TRBV6-5
cdr3_aa: CASSYTSANTEAFF
cdr3_nt: TGTGCCAGCAGTTATACCTCGGCGAACACTGAAGCTTTCTTT

j_call: TRBJ2-6
cdr3_length: 17
d_call: .
clone_size: .
v_call: TRBV28
cdr3_aa: CASKVRDSSSGANVLTF
cdr3_nt: TGTGCCAGCAAGGTCAGGGACTCGTCCTCTGGGGCCAACGTCCTGACTTTC

j_call: TRBJ1-5
cdr3_length: 14
d_call: .
clone_size: .
v_call: TRBV4-1
cdr3_aa: CASSQDRDNQPQHF
cdr3_nt: TGCGCCAGCAGCCAAGATAGGGATAATCAGCCCCAGCATTTT

j_call: TRBJ2-7
cdr3_length: 15
d_call: .
clone_size: .
v_call: TRBV11-1
cdr3_aa: CASKTRPSGTYEQYF
cdr3_nt: TGTGCCAGCAAAACCCGACCCTCGGGTACCTACGAGCAGTACTTC

j_call: TRBJ1-3
cdr3_length: 13
d_call: .
clone_size: .
v_call: TRBV29-1
cdr3_aa: CSVAHGDGNTIYF
cdr3_nt: TGCAGCGTTGCACATGGGGACGGAAACACCATATATTTT

j_call: TRBJ2-3
cdr3_length: 15
d_call: .
clone_size: once
v_call: TRBV10-3
cdr3_aa: CAISEWPRSTDTQYF
cdr3_nt: TGTGCCATCAGTGAGTGGCCCAGAAGCACAGATACGCAGTATTTT

j_call: TRBJ1-5
cdr3_length: 15
d_call: .
clone_size: .
v_call: TRBV4-1
cdr3_aa: CASSHRQVSNQPQHF
cdr3_nt: TGCGCCAGCAGCCACAGACAGGTTAGCAATCAGCCCCAGCATTTT

j_call: TRBJ2-2
cdr3_length: 15
d_call: .
clone_size: .
v_call: TRBV7-9
cdr3_aa: CASSLDRSWVGELFF
cdr3_nt: TGTGCCAGCAGCCTCGACAGGTCGTGGGTCGGGGAGCTGTTTTTT

j_call: TRBJ2-3
cdr3_length: 16
d_call: .
clone_size: .
v_call: TRBV6-1
cdr3_aa: CASSGRGGTSTDTQYF
cdr3_nt: TGTGCCAGCAGTGGCCGAGGGGGGACCAGCACAGATACGCAGTATTTT

j_call: TRBJ2-3
cdr3_length: 15
d_call: TRBD1
clone_size: .
v_call: TRBV10-3
cdr3_aa: CATIGQGWGTDTQYF
cdr3_nt: TGTGCCACGATTGGACAGGGGTGGGGGACAGATACGCAGTATTTT

j_call: TRBJ2-5
cdr3_length: 13
d_call: .
clone_size: few
v_call: TRBV6-6
cdr3_aa: CASSPRAEETQYF
cdr3_nt: TGTGCCAGCAGTCCCAGGGCAGAAGAGACCCAGTACTTC

j_call: TRBJ1-1
cdr3_length: 19
d_call: .
clone_size: .
v_call: TRBV21-1
cdr3_aa: CASSNPVPGGGCGNTEAFF
cdr3_nt: TGTGCCAGCAGCAACCCCGTCCCTGGGGGGGGCTGTGGGAACACTGAAGCTTTCTTT

j_call: TRBJ1-2
cdr3_length: 14
d_call: .
clone_size: .
v_call: TRBV18
cdr3_aa: CASSPPSGLDGYTF
cdr3_nt: TGTGCCAGCTCACCACCTTCGGGTTTAGATGGCTACACCTTC

j_call: TRBJ2-1
cdr3_length: 15
d_call: TRBD2
clone_size: .
v_call: TRBV2
cdr3_aa: CASRWTSGDLNEQFF
cdr3_nt: TGTGCCAGCAGATGGACTAGCGGGGACCTGAATGAGCAGTTCTTC

j_call: TRBJ2-1
cdr3_length: 15
d_call: .
clone_size: .
v_call: TRBV7-8
cdr3_aa: CASSFARQFYNEQFF
cdr3_nt: TGTGCCAGCAGCTTCGCGCGACAATTTTACAATGAGCAGTTCTTC

j_call: TRBJ1-4
cdr3_length: 15
d_call: .
clone_size: .
v_call: TRBV14
cdr3_aa: CASSQEVEGNEKLFF
cdr3_nt: TGTGCCAGCAGCCAAGAAGTCGAGGGAAATGAAAAACTGTTTTTT

j_call: TRBJ1-4
cdr3_length: 15
d_call: TRBD1
clone_size: .
v_call: TRBV2
cdr3_aa: CASSNTGGFNEKLFF
cdr3_nt: TGTGCCAGCAGTAATACAGGGGGGTTTAATGAAAAACTGTTTTTT

j_call: TRBJ2-5
cdr3_length: 14
d_call: TRBD1
clone_size: .
v_call: TRBV9
cdr3_aa: CASSDTGGGETQYF
cdr3_nt: TGTGCCAGCAGCGACACAGGGGGAGGAGAGACCCAGTACTTC

j_call: TRBJ2-1
cdr3_length: 13
d_call: .
clone_size: .
v_call: TRBV4-2
cdr3_aa: CASSPPKAGEQFF
cdr3_nt: TGTGCCAGCAGCCCACCAAAGGCGGGTGAGCAGTTCTTC

j_call: TRBJ1-1
cdr3_length: 12
d_call: .
clone_size: .
v_call: TRBV29-1
cdr3_aa: CSVGGMNTEAFF
cdr3_nt: TGCAGCGTGGGGGGGATGAACACTGAAGCTTTCTTT

j_call: TRBJ2-6
cdr3_length: 19
d_call: TRBD1
clone_size: .
v_call: TRBV5-1
cdr3_aa: CASSLFPGQGAGGANVLTF
cdr3_nt: TGCGCCAGCAGCTTGTTTCCGGGACAGGGGGCCGGAGGGGCCAACGTCCTGACTTTC

j_call: TRBJ2-3
cdr3_length: 8
d_call: .
clone_size: .
v_call: TRBV3-1/TRBV3-2
cdr3_aa: CGTDTQYF
cdr3_nt: TGTGGCACAGATACGCAGTATTTT

j_call: TRBJ2-3
cdr3_length: 17
d_call: .
clone_size: .
v_call: TRBV4-1
cdr3_aa: CASSDTTGPFMGDTQYF
cdr3_nt: TGCGCCAGCAGCGACACCACGGGACCCTTTATGGGAGATACGCAGTATTTT

j_call: TRBJ1-5
cdr3_length: 13
d_call: .
clone_size: .
v_call: TRBV6-5
cdr3_aa: CASSRDGYQPQHF
cdr3_nt: TGTGCCAGCAGCCGGGACGGCTATCAGCCCCAGCATTTT

j_call: TRBJ2-1
cdr3_length: 17
d_call: TRBD2
clone_size: .
v_call: TRBV6-1
cdr3_aa: CASSELGRRSGSNEQFF
cdr3_nt: TGTGCCAGCAGTGAATTAGGGAGGCGGAGCGGGAGCAATGAGCAGTTCTTC

j_call: TRBJ2-5
cdr3_length: 14
d_call: .
clone_size: .
v_call: TRBV6-6
cdr3_aa: CASSPAPPAETQYF
cdr3_nt: TGTGCCAGCAGCCCAGCCCCCCCGGCGGAGACCCAGTACTTC

j_call: TRBJ2-5
cdr3_length: 16
d_call: .
clone_size: .
v_call: TRBV9
cdr3_aa: CASSVSPWTREETQYF
cdr3_nt: TGTGCCAGCAGCGTATCTCCCTGGACACGGGAAGAGACCCAGTACTTC

j_call: TRBJ2-1
cdr3_length: 14
d_call: TRBD2
clone_size: .
v_call: TRBV2
cdr3_aa: CASRAGGSYNEQFF
cdr3_nt: TGTGCCAGCAGAGCGGGGGGCTCCTACAATGAGCAGTTCTTC

j_call: TRBJ2-3
cdr3_length: 12
d_call: .
clone_size: .
v_call: TRBV6-6
cdr3_aa: CASSPQADTQYF
cdr3_nt: TGTGCCAGCAGTCCTCAAGCTGATACGCAGTATTTT

j_call: TRBJ1-2
cdr3_length: 14
d_call: .
clone_size: .
v_call: TRBV7-9
cdr3_aa: CASSNGALRYGYTF
cdr3_nt: TGTGCCAGCAGCAACGGGGCCCTCCGCTATGGCTACACCTTC

j_call: TRBJ2-1
cdr3_length: 15
d_call: TRBD2
clone_size: .
v_call: TRBV6-1
cdr3_aa: CASSEALADYNEQFF
cdr3_nt: TGTGCCAGCAGTGAAGCACTAGCGGATTACAATGAGCAGTTCTTC

j_call: TRBJ2-1
cdr3_length: 13
d_call: .
clone_size: .
v_call: TRBV5-1
cdr3_aa: CASSLSVALEQFF
cdr3_nt: TGCGCCAGCAGCTTGTCGGTAGCCCTCGAGCAGTTCTTC

j_call: TRBJ2-1
cdr3_length: 17
d_call: .
clone_size: .
v_call: TRBV19
cdr3_aa: CASTRTSLRSSYNEQFF
cdr3_nt: TGTGCCAGTACCCGTACTTCTCTCCGAAGCTCCTACAATGAGCAGTTCTTC

j_call: TRBJ2-5
cdr3_length: 15
d_call: TRBD2
clone_size: .
v_call: TRBV27
cdr3_aa: CASGWGAGGLETQYF
cdr3_nt: TGTGCCAGCGGCTGGGGGGCGGGAGGGCTAGAGACCCAGTACTTC

j_call: TRBJ2-3
cdr3_length: 13
d_call: .
clone_size: .
v_call: TRBV28
cdr3_aa: CASSWEGVDTQYF
cdr3_nt: TGTGCCAGCAGTTGGGAGGGGGTAGATACGCAGTATTTT

j_call: TRBJ2-7
cdr3_length: 15
d_call: .
clone_size: .
v_call: TRBV4-1
cdr3_aa: CASSQSGTALGEQYF
cdr3_nt: TGCGCCAGCAGCCAATCCGGGACGGCGTTGGGGGAGCAGTACTTC

j_call: TRBJ2-3
cdr3_length: 16
d_call: TRBD2
clone_size: .
v_call: TRBV5-6
cdr3_aa: CASSPAGPSSTDTQYF
cdr3_nt: TGTGCCAGCAGCCCAGCGGGGCCCTCCTCCACAGATACGCAGTATTTT

j_call: TRBJ2-7
cdr3_length: 17
d_call: TRBD1
clone_size: .
v_call: TRBV7-8
cdr3_aa: CASSGPSGTGVAYEQYF
cdr3_nt: TGTGCCAGCAGCGGGCCGTCCGGGACAGGGGTCGCCTACGAGCAGTACTTC

j_call: TRBJ2-3
cdr3_length: 15
d_call: .
clone_size: once
v_call: TRBV10-3
cdr3_aa: CAISESRGASDTQYF
cdr3_nt: TGTGCCATCAGTGAGTCCCGGGGGGCCTCAGATACGCAGTATTTT

j_call: TRBJ1-5
cdr3_length: 17
d_call: .
clone_size: once
v_call: TRBV7-8
cdr3_aa: CASSLSGTPGGNQPQHF
cdr3_nt: TGTGCCAGCAGCTTGTCCGGGACCCCGGGGGGGAATCAGCCCCAGCATTTT

j_call: TRBJ2-7
cdr3_length: 15
d_call: .
clone_size: .
v_call: TRBV4-1
cdr3_aa: CASSQRAGGSYEQYF
cdr3_nt: TGCGCCAGCAGCCAGCGAGCCGGGGGCTCCTACGAGCAGTACTTC

j_call: TRBJ1-5
cdr3_length: 16
d_call: .
clone_size: .
v_call: TRBV28
cdr3_aa: CASSLTPGYSNQPQHF
cdr3_nt: TGTGCCAGCAGTCTGACCCCGGGATATAGCAATCAGCCCCAGCATTTT

j_call: TRBJ2-1
cdr3_length: 15
d_call: .
clone_size: once
v_call: TRBV5-1
cdr3_aa: CASSPGTANGDEQFF
cdr3_nt: TGCGCCAGCAGCCCTGGGACTGCCAACGGGGATGAGCAGTTCTTC

j_call: TRBJ1-1
cdr3_length: 14
d_call: .
clone_size: few
v_call: TRBV7-9
cdr3_aa: CASSFIDLDTEAFF
cdr3_nt: TGTGCCAGCAGCTTTATAGACCTCGACACTGAAGCTTTCTTT

j_call: TRBJ1-4
cdr3_length: 13
d_call: TRBD1
clone_size: .
v_call: TRBV29-1
cdr3_aa: CSVSQGINEKLFF
cdr3_nt: TGCAGCGTTTCACAGGGGATTAATGAAAAACTGTTTTTT

j_call: TRBJ1-1
cdr3_length: 14
d_call: .
clone_size: .
v_call: TRBV7-6
cdr3_aa: CASSLYRAATEAFF
cdr3_nt: TGTGCCAGCAGCTTGTACAGGGCGGCCACTGAAGCTTTCTTT